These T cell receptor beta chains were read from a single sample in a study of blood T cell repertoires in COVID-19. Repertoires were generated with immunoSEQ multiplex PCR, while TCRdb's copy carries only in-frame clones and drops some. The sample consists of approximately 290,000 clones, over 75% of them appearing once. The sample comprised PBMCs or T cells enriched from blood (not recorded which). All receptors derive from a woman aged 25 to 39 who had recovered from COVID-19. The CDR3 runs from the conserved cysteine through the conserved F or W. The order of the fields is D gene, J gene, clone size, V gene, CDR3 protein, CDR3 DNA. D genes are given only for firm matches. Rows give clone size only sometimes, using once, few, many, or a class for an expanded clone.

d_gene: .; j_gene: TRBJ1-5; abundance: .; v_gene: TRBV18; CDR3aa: CASSRDFEPQHF; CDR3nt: TGTGCCAGCTCGCGGGACTTTGAGCCCCAGCATTTT
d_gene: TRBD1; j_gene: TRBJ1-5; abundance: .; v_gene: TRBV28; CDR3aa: CASSLVDRNQPQHF; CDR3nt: TGTGCCAGCAGTTTAGTGGACAGGAATCAGCCCCAGCATTTT
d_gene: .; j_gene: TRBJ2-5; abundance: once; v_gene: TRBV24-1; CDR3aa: CATSDLLGGDKETQYF; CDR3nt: TGTGCCACCAGTGATTTGTTAGGCGGAGATAAAGAGACCCAGTACTTC
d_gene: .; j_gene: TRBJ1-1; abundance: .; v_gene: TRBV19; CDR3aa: CASSTRAGMNTEAFF; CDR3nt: TGTGCCAGTAGTACCAGGGCGGGGATGAACACTGAAGCTTTCTTT
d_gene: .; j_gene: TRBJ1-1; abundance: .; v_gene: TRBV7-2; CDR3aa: CASSSNVRGTEAFF; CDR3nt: TGTGCCAGCAGCTCAAATGTCAGGGGCACTGAAGCTTTCTTT
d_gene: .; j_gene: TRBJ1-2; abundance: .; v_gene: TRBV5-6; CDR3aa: CASSLAGGGSFYGYTF; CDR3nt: TGTGCCAGCAGCTTGGCCGGAGGAGGGAGTTTCTATGGCTACACCTTC
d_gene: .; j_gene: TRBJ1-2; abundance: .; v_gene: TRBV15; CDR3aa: CATSRDGQGRSNYGYTF; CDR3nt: TGTGCCACCAGCAGAGATGGTCAGGGGCGTTCTAACTATGGCTACACCTTC
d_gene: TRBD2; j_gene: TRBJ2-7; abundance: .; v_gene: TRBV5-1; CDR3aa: CASSFLGIAGDDTGEQYF; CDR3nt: TGCGCCAGCAGCTTTTTGGGAATAGCGGGAGACGACACGGGCGAGCAGTACTTC
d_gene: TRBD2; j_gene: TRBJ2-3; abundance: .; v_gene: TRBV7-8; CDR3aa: CASSEISASGPLPITDTQYF; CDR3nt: TGTGCCAGCAGCGAAATTTCGGCTAGCGGGCCTCTACCTATCACAGATACGCAGTATTTT
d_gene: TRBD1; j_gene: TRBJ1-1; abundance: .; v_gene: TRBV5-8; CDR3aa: CASRFGQGERRTEAFF; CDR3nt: TGTGCCAGCAGGTTTGGGCAGGGGGAGCGGCGGACTGAAGCTTTCTTT
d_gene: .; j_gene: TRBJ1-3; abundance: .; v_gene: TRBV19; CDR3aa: CASSIASGNTIYF; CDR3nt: TGTGCCAGTAGTATCGCCAGTGGAAACACCATATATTTT
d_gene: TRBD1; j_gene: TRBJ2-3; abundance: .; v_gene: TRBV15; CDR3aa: CATSRQLLGTASTDTQYF; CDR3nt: TGTGCCACCAGCAGACAGTTACTGGGGACAGCCAGCACAGATACGCAGTATTTT
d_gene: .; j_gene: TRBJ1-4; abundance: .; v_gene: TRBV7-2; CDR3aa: CASGRDRDSATNEKLFF; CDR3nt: TGTGCCAGCGGTCGCGACCGAGACAGTGCAACTAATGAAAAACTGTTTTTT
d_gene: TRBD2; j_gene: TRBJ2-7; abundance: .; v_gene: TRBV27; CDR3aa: CASSFPSGTSWVQYF; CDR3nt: TGTGCCAGCAGTTTCCCTAGCGGGACGAGCTGGGTGCAGTACTTC
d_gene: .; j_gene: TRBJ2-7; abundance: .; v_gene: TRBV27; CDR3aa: CASSFLQGSYEQYF; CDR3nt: TGTGCCAGCAGTTTCCTACAGGGCTCCTACGAGCAGTACTTC
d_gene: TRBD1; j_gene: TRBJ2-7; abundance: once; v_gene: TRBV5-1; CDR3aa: CASREGQGASIEQYF; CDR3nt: TGCGCCAGCAGAGAAGGACAGGGGGCTTCGATCGAGCAGTACTTC
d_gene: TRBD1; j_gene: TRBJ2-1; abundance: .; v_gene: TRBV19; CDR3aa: CASSIDRGTAYNEQFF; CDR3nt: TGTGCCAGTAGTATAGATAGGGGGACAGCCTACAATGAGCAGTTCTTC
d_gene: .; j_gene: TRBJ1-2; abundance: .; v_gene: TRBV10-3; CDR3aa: CAITPDGRQGGYTF; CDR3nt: TGTGCCATCACCCCGGACGGTCGTCAGGGGGGCTACACCTTC
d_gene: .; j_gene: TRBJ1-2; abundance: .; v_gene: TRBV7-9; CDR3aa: CASSLLDPRDYGYTF; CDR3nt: TGTGCCAGCAGCTTACTCGACCCCCGGGACTATGGCTACACCTTC
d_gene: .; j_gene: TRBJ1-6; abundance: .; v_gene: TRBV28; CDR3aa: CASRRQEPLGSLHF; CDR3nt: TGTGCCAGCAGGCGACAAGAACCGCTGGGGAGCCTCCACTTT
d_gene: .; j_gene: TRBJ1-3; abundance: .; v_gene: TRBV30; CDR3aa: CAWSVTASGNTIYF; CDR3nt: TGTGCCTGGAGTGTGACTGCCTCTGGAAACACCATATATTTT
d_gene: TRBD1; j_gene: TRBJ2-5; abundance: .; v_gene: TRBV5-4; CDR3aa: CASSRTGPQETQYF; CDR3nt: TGTGCCAGCAGCCGGACAGGCCCACAAGAGACCCAGTACTTC
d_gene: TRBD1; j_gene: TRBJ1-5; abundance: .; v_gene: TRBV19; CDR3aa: CASTGTGGNQPQHF; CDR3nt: TGTGCCAGCACGGGGACAGGGGGAAATCAGCCCCAGCATTTT
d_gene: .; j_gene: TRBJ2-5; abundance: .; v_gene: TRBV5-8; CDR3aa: CASSLAPGAETQYF; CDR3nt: TGTGCCAGCAGCTTGGCCCCGGGAGCTGAGACCCAGTACTTC
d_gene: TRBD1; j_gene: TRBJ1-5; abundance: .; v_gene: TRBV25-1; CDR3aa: CASSGDRGHQPQHF; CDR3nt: TGTGCCAGCAGTGGGGACAGGGGGCATCAGCCCCAGCATTTT
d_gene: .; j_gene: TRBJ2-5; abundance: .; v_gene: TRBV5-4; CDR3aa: CASSPWATGAGKTQYF; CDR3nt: TGTGCCAGCAGCCCTTGGGCGACGGGAGCAGGAAAGACCCAGTACTTC
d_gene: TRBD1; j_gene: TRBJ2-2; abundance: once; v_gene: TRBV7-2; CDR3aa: CASSLRGQGTGELFF; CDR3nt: TGTGCCAGCAGCTTAAGGGGGCAGGGCACCGGGGAGCTGTTTTTT
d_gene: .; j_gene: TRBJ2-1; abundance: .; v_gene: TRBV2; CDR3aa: CASSPDFPEQFF; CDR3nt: TGTGCCAGCAGCCCGGACTTTCCCGAGCAGTTCTTC
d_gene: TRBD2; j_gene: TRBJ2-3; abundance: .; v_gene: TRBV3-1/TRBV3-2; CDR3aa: CASRGLASTDTQYF; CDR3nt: TGTGCCAGCAGAGGACTAGCGAGCACAGATACGCAGTATTTT
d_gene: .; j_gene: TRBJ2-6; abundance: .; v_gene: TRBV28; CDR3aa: CASSLGGANVLTF; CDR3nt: TGTGCCAGCAGTTTAGGCGGGGCCAACGTCCTGACTTTC
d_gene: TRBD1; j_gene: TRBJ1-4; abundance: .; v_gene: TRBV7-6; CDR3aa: CASSKMPGTGTEKLFF; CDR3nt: TGTGCCAGCAGCAAAATGCCCGGGACAGGGACTGAAAAACTGTTTTTT
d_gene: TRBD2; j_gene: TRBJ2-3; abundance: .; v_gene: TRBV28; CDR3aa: CASSLAGGPPDTQYF; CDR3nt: TGTGCCAGCAGCCTAGCGGGAGGGCCCCCAGATACGCAGTATTTT
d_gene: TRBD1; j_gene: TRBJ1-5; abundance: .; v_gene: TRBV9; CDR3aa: CASSVEGAVDQPQHF; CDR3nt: TGTGCCAGCAGCGTAGAGGGGGCCGTCGATCAGCCCCAGCATTTT
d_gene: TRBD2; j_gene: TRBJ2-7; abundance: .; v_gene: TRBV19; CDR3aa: CASSGTSLYEQYF; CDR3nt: TGTGCCAGTAGCGGGACTAGCCTGTACGAGCAGTACTTC
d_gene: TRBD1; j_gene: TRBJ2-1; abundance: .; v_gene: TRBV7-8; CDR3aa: CASSLGTGGSDEQFF; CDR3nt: TGTGCCAGCAGCCTCGGGACAGGGGGCAGCGATGAGCAGTTCTTC
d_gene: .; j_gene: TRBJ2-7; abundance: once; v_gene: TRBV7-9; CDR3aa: CASSLDGGAGTHEQYF; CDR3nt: TGTGCCAGCAGCTTAGATGGCGGGGCCGGCACCCACGAGCAGTACTTC
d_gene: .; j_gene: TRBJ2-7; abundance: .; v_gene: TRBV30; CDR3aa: CAWSVGTYEQYF; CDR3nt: TGTGCCTGGAGTGTCGGGACCTACGAGCAGTACTTC
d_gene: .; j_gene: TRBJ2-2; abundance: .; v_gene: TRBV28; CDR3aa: CASNLGGAVGTGELFF; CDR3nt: TGTGCCAGCAATCTGGGGGGGGCAGTAGGCACCGGGGAGCTGTTTTTT
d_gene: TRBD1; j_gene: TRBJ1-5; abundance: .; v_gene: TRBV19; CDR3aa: CASSIPSQGARNQPQHF; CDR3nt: TGTGCCAGTAGTATCCCCTCACAGGGGGCACGCAATCAGCCCCAGCATTTT
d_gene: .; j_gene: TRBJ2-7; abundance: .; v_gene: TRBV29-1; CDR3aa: CSVEQADGYEQYF; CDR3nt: TGCAGCGTTGAACAGGCAGATGGCTACGAGCAGTACTTC